This T cell receptor (beta chain) originates from a study of Graves' ophthalmopathy and Graves' hyperthyroidism (dated by TCRdb to the late 2010s). Turning to the overall study: Peripheral blood was collected at initial diagnosis, before any treatment. After sampling, hyperthyroidism patients received methimazole starting at 30 mg daily, and ophthalmopathy patients received high-dose intravenous methylprednisolone. An independent validation cohort comprised 18 hyperthyroidism patients and 15 to 17 patients who later progressed from hyperthyroidism to ophthalmopathy. The 85 to 100 discovery patients were divided at random into training and test sets in a 7:3 ratio. In six hyperthyroidism patients, the T-cell repertoire of thyroid tissue was compared with the T-cell repertoire of blood. To explore V-J signatures that separate ophthalmopathy from hyperthyroidism, a discovery set of about 100 patients was enrolled, consisting of 40 to 45 with ophthalmopathy and fewer than 60 with stable hyperthyroidism. The study used signatures of the TCR beta repertoire to tell Graves' ophthalmopathy apart from Graves' hyperthyroidism and to predict which patients would progress to ophthalmopathy. In total, around 130 blood samples were TCR-sequenced: approximately 42 ophthalmopathy, 80 or so hyperthyroidism and some 17 hyperthyroidism-to-ophthalmopathy patients. The paper's findings and limits, for the study overall: Sample size was not predetermined statistically, and investigators were not blinded to group allocation. In cross-validation, the 13-signature model distinguished ophthalmopathy from stable hyperthyroidism with about 89% sensitivity and approximately 81% specificity, while in the test set the corresponding values were 80% and 75%. Most of the expanded thyroid clonotypes with a frequency above 0.001 were also detected in blood, and it was suggested that the thyroid immune response may be reflected by blood repertoires. In validation, the model predicted ophthalmopathy progression with 70.59% sensitivity and roughly 78% specificity; 12 predicted patients were CT-confirmed with GO in a median of approximately six months.

This clonotype came up many times. This receptor's antigen is unknown. It has no much larger one-base neighbor in the sample; base qualities were not kept. A patient counted as having stable hyperthyroidism if there was no progression to ophthalmopathy within 18 months of follow-up. Hyperthyroidism patients were newly diagnosed, with disease duration under 2 months, and aged 18 to 65 years. Patients with other autoimmune diseases, uncontrolled infections, pregnancy or lactation were excluded. Clinical symptoms, serum thyroxine, TRAb, thyroid ultrasound and orbital computed tomography formed the basis of the diagnosis. PBMCs were isolated from 8 to 10 ml of fresh peripheral blood by Ficoll-Paque density gradient centrifugation. Total RNA was extracted with Trizol reagent and quality-checked on an Agilent 2100 Bioanalyzer. From a lookup of the germline V gene (reference sequence), CDR1 and CDR2 are LNHDA and SQIVND. Including the terminal cysteine and phenylalanine, the CDR3 comprises 13 residues. CDR3 DNA is the only sequence kept; it has 39 bases, read in frame from the first base. V is reduced by 6 bases and J by 6 bases, leaving a spacing of 14 bases between them.

For repertoire sequencing, TCR beta CDR3 regions were amplified from RNA transcripts. The first round was an RT-PCR using HTBI primers with the Qiagen OneStep RT-PCR kit, and this first round was followed by a second-round multiplex PCR, then size selection and purification. The libraries underwent paired-end sequencing with 100 bp reads on an Illumina HiSeq2000. In the paper's pipeline: SOAPnuke was used to process the reads, throwing out any read that had adapters, had uncalled bases, had a mean Phred below 15, or lacked an exact constant-primer or identifier match. COPE v1.2.5 was used to merge the high-quality paired reads. Clonotypes were defined as unique nucleotide sequences and were aligned to IMGT TRB V, D and J references using MiTCR v1.1. The analysis was limited to V-J combinations with a frequency above 0.0001, which together covered roughly 99% of the repertoires. A TCR clonal expansion and chaos score per V-J combination was defined as the ratio of F50 clonal expansion to chaos observed in the TCRdist matrix. Features were reduced by Welch's t-statistics and random forest to around 14 V-J combinations, which fed a naive Bayes classifier. The Morisita-Horn index was used to measure how similar the thyroid and blood repertoires were. TCRdb applied fastp at Q25 and MiXCR to the public reads, then kept only in-frame beta chains. Each record represents a unique CDR3 protein, reported with the most common genes and DNA among its rows. The V and J calls and clone size are TCRdb's, not the authors'. In this sample the table shows 500,000 to 700,000 distinct CDR3 sequences, about 20% of which occur a single time. Roughly 6.9% of the sample belongs to the ten largest clones.

The sequencing sample was made of peripheral blood. The TCR originated in a woman under 30 with stable Graves' hyperthyroidism. Some clones in this sample may be carry-over from other donors' samples. Donor details come from another sample of the same person, matched by shared clones. This receptor chain uses TRBV19 and TRBJ1-1, with the D gene not confidently named. The bases read TGTGCCAGTAGGAACGGAAAGTTCGCTGAAGCTTTCTTT. It translates as CASRNGKFAEAFF.